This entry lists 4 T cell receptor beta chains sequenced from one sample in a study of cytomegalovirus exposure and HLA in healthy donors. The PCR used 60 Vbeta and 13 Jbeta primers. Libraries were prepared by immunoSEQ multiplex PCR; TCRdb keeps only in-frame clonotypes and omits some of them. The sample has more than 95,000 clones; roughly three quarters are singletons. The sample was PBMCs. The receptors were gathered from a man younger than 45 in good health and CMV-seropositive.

The CDR3 region is CASRNLGQINQPQHF. In nucleotides, the CDR3 is TGTGCCAGCAGAAACCTAGGACAAATCAATCAGCCCCAGCATTTT. The J gene is TRBJ1-5, the V gene TRBV27; D perhaps matches TRBD1 (5 bases). Germline V gene data show CDR1 as MNHEY and CDR2 as SMNVEV (reference sequence). The CDR3 is 15 amino acids. The V end was cut by 6 bases, the J end by 3 bases, with 15 bases between.

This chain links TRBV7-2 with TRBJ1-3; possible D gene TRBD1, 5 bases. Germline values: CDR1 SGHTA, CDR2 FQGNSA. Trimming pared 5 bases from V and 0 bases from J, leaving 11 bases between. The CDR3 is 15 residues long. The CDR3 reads CASSEVGLSGNTIYF. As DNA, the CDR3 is TGTGCCAGCAGCGAGGTGGGGCTCTCTGGAAACACCATATATTTT.

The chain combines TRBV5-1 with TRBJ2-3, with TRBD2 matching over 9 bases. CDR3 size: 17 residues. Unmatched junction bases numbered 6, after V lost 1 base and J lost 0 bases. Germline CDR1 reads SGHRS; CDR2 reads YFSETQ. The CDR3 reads CASSLLAGSPSTDTQYF. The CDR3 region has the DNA TGCGCCAGCAGCTTGCTAGCGGGGAGTCCTAGCACAGATACGCAGTATTTT.

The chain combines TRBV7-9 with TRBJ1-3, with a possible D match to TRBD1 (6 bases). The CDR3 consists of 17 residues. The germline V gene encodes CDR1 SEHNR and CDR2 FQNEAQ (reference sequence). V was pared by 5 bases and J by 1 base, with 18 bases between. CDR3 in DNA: TGTGCCAGCAGCCCCCCCCGGGGGGCTTCGTCTGGAAACACCATATATTTT. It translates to CASSPPRGASSGNTIYF.